A single sample is the source of the 14 T cell receptor beta chains below, sequenced in a study of T cell clonality in common variable immunodeficiency. The table came from immunoSEQ multiplex PCR; TCRdb's copy has only in-frame clones and leaves some out. This sample has 55,000 or so clones, each found more than once. The sequenced sample consisted of peripheral blood mononuclear cells. Receptor source: a person aged 18 to 75 in good health.

On this clone: The CDR3 is cut off 3 residues early in the read; its end comes from the germline J gene. Additional DNA sequences in this sample encode the identical CDR3. V usage is TRBV19 and J usage is TRBJ1-3; 9 bases map to TRBD1. V gave up 7 bases and J gave up 9 bases; unmatched junction bases: 10. Germline CDR1 reads LNHDA; CDR2 reads SQIVND (reference sequence). The CDR3 contains 14 residues. CDR3 bases read: TGTGCCAGTACTTCCGGGACAGGGCAGGGCACC. Translated, it gives CASTSGTGQGT. The CDR3 in full is CASTSGTGQGTIYF.

This clone was picked up many times. The read ends 3 residues early relative to the CDR3; the germline J gene fills the gap. This rearrangement joins TRBV19 to TRBJ1-3, with 9 bases identical to TRBD1. Trimming removed 5 bases from V and 2 bases from J; junction bases left unmatched: 7. From germline, CDR1 is LNHDA and CDR2 SQIVND (reference sequence). The CDR3 spans 16 residues. The CDR3 loop reads CASSSQGARPGNTIYF. Incomplete CDR3 DNA: TGTGCCAGTAGTTCACAGGGGGCTAGACCTGGAAACACC.

In its sample, this clone was seen many times. The read halts 3 residues ahead of the CDR3 end, with the missing end drawn from the germline J gene. The chain joins TRBV5-1 to TRBJ1-3; no firm D call. Per the germline V gene, CDR1 is SGHRS and CDR2 is YFSETQ. The CDR3 loop spans 14 amino acids. The V gene lost 0 bases and the J gene lost 1 base, with 5 bases spanning the gap. The CDR3 DNA, read in part, is TGCGCCAGCAGCTTGGACAAATCTGGAAACACC. Its protein is CASSLDKSGNT. The whole CDR3 is CASSLDKSGNTIYF.

This clone was observed at least ten times. Coverage ceases 3 residues before the CDR3 finishes, and the germline J gene fills in the end. This chain links TRBV28 with TRBJ1-1, with D maybe TRBD1 (5 bases). CDR1 MDHEN and CDR2 SYDVKM come from the germline V gene. Trimming shortened V by 4 bases and J by 0 bases, and 12 bases separated the two germline ends. CDR3 length equals 15 residues. CDR3 DNA, as far as it was read: TGTGCCAGCAGTTGGAACAGGCCAATGAACACTGAA. Translation gives CASSWNRPMNTE. In full, the CDR3 is CASSWNRPMNTEAFF.

This clone came up many times. The CDR3 end lies 3 residues beyond the end of the read and is filled in from the germline J gene. The gene calls are TRBV2 and TRBJ2-5, with D possibly being TRBD1 or TRBD2 (5 bases each). CDR1 and CDR2 (germline): SNHLY, FYNNEI. V lost 11 bases and J lost 2, with 9 bases in between. The CDR3 covers 11 residues. The sequenced part of the CDR3 DNA is TGTGCCGTCAGGGAGCAAGAGACC. Its protein product is CAVREQET. The full CDR3 sequence reads CAVREQETQYF.

This clone was detected ten times or more. The read comes to an end 3 residues before the CDR3 does, leaving the germline J gene to fill in the end. The V gene is TRBV20-1, the J gene TRBJ2-7; TRBD1 agrees at 9 bases. V gave up 6 bases and J gave up 5 bases; unmatched junction bases: 8. Germline CDR1 reads DFQATT; CDR2 reads SNEGSKA (reference sequence). This CDR3 has 13 residues. The CDR3 bases that were read are TGCAGTGCCACTCCAACAGGGGGCCACGAG. Protein product: CSATPTGGHE. The full CDR3 protein is CSATPTGGHEQYF.

This clone came up many times. Coverage ceases 3 residues before the CDR3 finishes, and the germline J gene fills in the end. The gene calls are TRBV9 and TRBJ1-6; 7 positions match TRBD1. CDR3 length: 14 amino acids. V gave up 7 bases and J gave up 7 bases; unmatched junction bases: 8. Germline V CDR1 and CDR2: SGDLS, YYNGEE. The CDR3 region is CASSVGTANSPLHF. CDR3 bases read: TGTGCCAGCTCGGTCGGGACAGCCAATTCACCC. The whole variable domain, remainder taken from reference TRBV9 and TRBJ1-6, is DSGVTQTPKHLITATGQRVTLRCSPRSGDLSVYWYQQSLDQGLQFLIQYYNGEERAKGNILERFSAQQFPDLHSELNLSSLELGDSALYFCASSVGTANSPLHFGNGTRLTVT.

This clone was recorded many times. The read falls 3 residues short of the CDR3 end, and the missing part is taken from the germline J gene. The chain is built from TRBV27 and TRBJ2-3, with TRBD2 identical over 9 bases. Germline values: CDR1 MNHEY, CDR2 SMNVEV (reference sequence). CDR3 length equals 15 residues. V lost 6 bases to trimming and J lost 6 bases; unmatched junction nucleotides: 10. The CDR3 region is CASSPIAGVSDTQYF. The covered CDR3 bases are TGTGCCAGCAGCCCTATAGCGGGAGTCTCGGATACG.

This clone was counted at least ten times. The read falls 3 residues short of the CDR3 end, and the missing part is taken from the germline J gene. The chain combines TRBV6-2 or TRBV6-3 with TRBJ1-5; D uncertain. The CDR3 is made up of 12 amino acids. CDR1 MNHEY and CDR2 SVGEGT come from the germline V gene. V lost 6 bases, J lost 5 bases, and 8 bases lay in between. The CDR3 reads CASSQLYQPQHF. The CDR3 bases that were read are TGTGCCAGCAGCCAACTCTATCAGCCC.

This clone was detected ten times or more. The read stops 3 residues short of the end of the CDR3; the missing end is completed from the germline J gene. V usage is TRBV20-1 and J usage is TRBJ2-1, with TRBD2 matching over 9 bases. The germline V gene encodes CDR1 DFQATT and CDR2 SNEGSKA (reference sequence). CDR3 length: 16 amino acids. V shed 0 bases and J 4 bases; nucleotides not matched to a gene: 7. The sequenced part of the CDR3 DNA is TGCAGTGCTAGAGACGGGACTAGCAAGCAGTACAATGAG. It encodes CSARDGTSKQYNE. The CDR3 as a whole reads CSARDGTSKQYNEQFF.

As for this clone: The DNA ends 3 residues before the CDR3 does, and the rest of the CDR3 is filled in from the germline J gene. The chain uses TRBV7-9 and TRBJ2-1, with D unclear. Trimming stripped 6 bases from V and 4 bases from J, with 10 bases between. CDR1 is SEHNR, CDR2 FQNEAQ, per germline (reference sequence). This CDR3 comprises 13 residues. The CDR3 here is CASRPPEYNEQFF. Partial CDR3 DNA: TGTGCCAGCAGGCCCCCAGAATACAATGAG.

This clone was picked up a small number of times. The read ends 3 residues shy of where the CDR3 ends; the end is completed using the germline J gene. V and J are TRBV5-6 and TRBJ2-3, with D unclear. The CDR3 loop spans 14 amino acids. Germline values: CDR1 SGHDT, CDR2 YYEEEE. This CDR3 reads CASNSANSNQPQYF. The sequenced part of the CDR3 DNA is TGTGCCAGCAACTCAGCTAATAGCAATCAGCCG.

This clone was counted ten times or more. The CDR3 end falls 3 residues outside the read, so it is completed with the germline J gene. This rearrangement joins TRBV18 to TRBJ1-2; TRBD1 aligns across 8 bases. Germline loops: CDR1 KGHSH, CDR2 LQKENI. With 4 bases clipped from V and 3 bases from J, the junction kept 13 bases outside the gene matches. This CDR3 is built from 17 residues. CDR3 sequence: CASSQVLQGQDHYGYTF. The DNA read from the CDR3 is TGTGCCAGCTCACAAGTTCTGCAGGGACAGGATCACTATGGC.

This clone was seen more than once but under ten times. Coverage ceases 3 residues before the CDR3 finishes, and the germline J gene fills in the end. The chain carries TRBV2 and TRBJ1-4, with D unresolved. This CDR3 has 14 residues. Germline V gene lookup returns CDR1 SNHLY and CDR2 FYNNEI. CDR3 loop: CASRGKHYNSPLFF. CDR3 DNA (partial): TGTGCCAGCAGAGGCAAACATTATAATTCACCA.